This T cell receptor beta chain was recovered during a study of blood T cell repertoires in COVID-19 (dated by TCRdb to 2018 to 2020). General notes on the study: Collaborator samples came from the United States, Italy and Spain and covered acute and convalescent phases of COVID-19. The repertoires were released in a freely available public database meant as a resource for research on the immune response to SARS-CoV-2. Where available, HLA class I and class II types were taken from metadata supplied by the sample provider and were not determined by assay-based typing. The prospective study material was composed of cDNA or gDNA derived from T cells, B-cell-depleted T cells, or PBMCs. The samples were drawn from two sources: the first 160 participants of the ongoing ImmuneRACE study, and 1,200 or so subjects contributed by 6 global collaborators. The dataset comprised deeply sampled blood TCRbeta repertoires from subjects exposed to, actively infected with, or recovered from COVID-19. The sample metadata nearly always contained a de-identified subject ID, COVID-19 status, age in years and sex. What the authors observed across the whole study: Clinical and demographic metadata were provided uncurated, with the amount varying by source and participant.

Concerning this clone itself: No antigen is known for it. No per-base quality is available; no much larger clone lies one base away.

TCRbeta CDR3 regions were amplified from genomic DNA using the immunoSEQ Assay, a bias-controlled multiplex PCR. Under the source paper's analysis protocol: The number of nucleated cells in each sample was estimated from the amplification of reference gene primers within the assay. Sequence reads were collapsed and filtered to measure the absolute abundance of every unique TCRbeta CDR3 rearrangement. For each sample, productive Simpson clonality was calculated by taking the square root of Simpson's diversity index across productive rearrangements. TCRdb took this table from immuneACCESS and kept in-frame rearrangements with V and J called. Such tables lack part of the clones; where checked against another copy, unresolved V genes explain under half of the gap, and the rest is unexplained. The D gene and trimming were derived from the DNA, and the V and J assignments and clone size from that table. The sample table records some 350,000 clones; 88% of these occur just once. The ten most abundant clones make up just under 7.5% of the sample.

In Seattle, one collaborating source enrolled patients while the infection was active and tracked those patients longitudinally over the course of disease. The collaborating institutions used their own protocols to collect whole blood in K2EDTA tubes. Collaborator samples were shipped for TCRbeta analysis as frozen whole blood, isolated PBMCs, or DNA extracted from either sample type. The CDR3 holds 14 amino acids from the cysteine to the phenylalanine. Only the CDR3 DNA stays, 42 bases, in frame from base 1. In the germline V gene, CDR1 corresponds to KGHDR and CDR2 to SFDVKD. V is trimmed back by 4 bases and J by 4 bases, and the junction contains 5 bases that no gene match accounts for.

The sequencing sample was made of peripheral blood. The sequence is built from TRBV24-1 and TRBJ1-1, with 7 junctional bases fitting TRBD1. This receptor was identified in a woman in her 70s with COVID-19, enrolled during active disease. The CDR3 is CATSDRGSRTEAFF. The nucleotides are TGTGCCACCAGTGACAGGGGGTCTCGCACTGAAGCTTTCTTT.